The rows below give T cell receptor beta chains drawn from one sample of a study of T-cell memory formation after mild COVID-19. From the 5' RACE reads, TCRdb called clonotypes with MiXCR, one entry per CDR3 protein. The sample holds 380,000 or so distinct CDR3 sequences, approximately 14% seen once. What was sequenced was PBMCs or a T cell subset sorted from them (not recorded which). The source is a man between 18 and 29 years old who had mild COVID-19 (a few samples of this study predate the infection). Cell type and time point are not known. The CDR3 runs from the conserved cysteine through the conserved F or W. A D gene is named only where the DNA matches it firmly. Some rows have no size entry. The others give once, few or many, or a class for an expanded clone.

CDR3 protein	CDR3 DNA	D gene	V gene	J gene	clone size
CASSRDYDTDTQYF	TGCGCCAGCAGCCGGGACTACGACACAGATACGCAGTATTTT	TRBD2	TRBV5-1	TRBJ2-3	many
CASTLGGSNSPLHF	TGCGCCAGCACCCTAGGGGGCTCTAATTCACCCCTCCACTTT	TRBD1	TRBV5-1	TRBJ1-6	few
CASSDALGETQYF	TGTGCCAGCAGCGATGCCTTGGGGGAGACCCAGTACTTC	-	TRBV12-3/TRBV12-4	TRBJ2-5	many
CASSQDGGLETQYF	TGTGCCAGCAGCCAAGATGGGGGGCTGGAGACCCAGTACTTC	-	TRBV4-2	TRBJ2-5	-
CASSPGVSGNTIYF	TGTGCCAGCAGTCCGGGGGTATCTGGAAACACCATATATTTT	-	TRBV12-3/TRBV12-4	TRBJ1-3	few
CASSVGQYTDTQYF	TGTGCCAGCAGCGTAGGTCAGTACACAGATACGCAGTATTTT	-	TRBV9	TRBJ2-3	-
CASSTSYSGLYGYTF	TGTGCCAGTAGTACCTCCTACAGCGGTCTATATGGCTACACCTTC	-	TRBV19	TRBJ1-2	few
CASSLHLGEKPFF	TGCGCCAGCAGCTTGCATCTTGGGGAAAAACCGTTTTTT	-	TRBV5-1	TRBJ1-4	few
CASSPPLLDTQYF	TGTGCCAGCAGTCCCCCTCTCTTGGATACGCAGTATTTT	-	TRBV27	TRBJ2-3	many
CASSYSGLAGGETQYF	TGTGCCAGCAGTTACTCGGGACTAGCGGGGGGAGAGACCCAGTACTTC	TRBD2	TRBV6-5	TRBJ2-5	many
CASSYAVETQYF	TGTGCCAGCAGTTATGCCGTGGAGACCCAGTACTTC	-	TRBV6-2/TRBV6-3	TRBJ2-5	-
CASPDPAFF	TGTGCCAGCCCGGACCCCGCTTTCTTT	-	TRBV7-9	TRBJ1-1	-
CASSYSSHGQETQYF	TGTGCCAGCAGTTACTCTTCCCATGGCCAAGAGACCCAGTACTTC	-	TRBV6-5	TRBJ2-5	few
CASSKTSGRTDTQYF	TGTGCCAGCAGTAAGACTAGCGGGAGAACAGATACGCAGTATTTT	TRBD2	TRBV6-5	TRBJ2-3	-
CASRKASTPYNEQFF	TGTGCCAGCAGAAAGGCCTCCACCCCCTACAATGAGCAGTTCTTC	-	TRBV2	TRBJ2-1	few
CASSLKGLAGKLSSYNEQFF	TGTGCCAGCAGCTTAAAGGGACTAGCGGGGAAATTAAGCTCCTACAATGAGCAGTTCTTC	TRBD2	TRBV7-3	TRBJ2-1	-
CASSPLGPMRPDTQYF	TGTGCCAGCAGCCCACTCGGGCCCATGAGGCCAGATACGCAGTATTTT	-	TRBV11-2	TRBJ2-3	-
CATSEPGEEKLFF	TGTGCCACCAGTGAGCCAGGGGAAGAAAAACTGTTTTTT	-	TRBV24-1	TRBJ1-4	few
CASASGPLNQPQHF	TGTGCCAGCGCTTCAGGTCCCCTCAATCAGCCCCAGCATTTT	-	TRBV12-3/TRBV12-4	TRBJ1-5	-
CASSLPRDGSPLHF	TGCGCCAGCAGCTTGCCCAGGGACGGTTCACCCCTCCACTTT	-	TRBV5-1	TRBJ1-6	-
CASTLDRGNSPLHF	TGCGCCAGCACGCTGGACAGGGGGAATTCACCCCTCCACTTT	TRBD1	TRBV5-1	TRBJ1-6	-
CASSLTRDSYGYTF	TGTGCCAGCAGCTTAACCCGGGACAGCTATGGCTACACCTTC	TRBD1	TRBV7-2	TRBJ1-2	many
CASSQVRGTGVGSNEQFF	TGCGCCAGCAGCCAGGTCCGTGGAACAGGGGTGGGCTCTAATGAGCAGTTCTTC	TRBD1	TRBV4-3	TRBJ2-1	few